The T cell receptor (beta chain) described here comes from a study of early T cells in non-severe SARS-CoV-2 infection. Study-wide context: Sequencing used unsorted whole-blood bulk RNA, so chains lack pairing. Study results and limitations: The VDJdb matching leaned toward anti-spike CD8 responses and overlooked private and CD4 specificities.

This clonotype was seen repeatedly, ten times or more. No antigen is known for it. Researchers tagged individual cDNA molecules with unique molecular identifiers. TCRdb called the 5' RACE reads again in MiXCR, with one record for every CDR3 protein. The profile shows about 48,000 distinct CDR3 sequences, around 6% of them singletons. This TCR derives from an adult who was a healthcare worker with PCR-confirmed SARS-CoV-2 infection or an uninfected control (not recorded which). The sample taken for sequencing was whole blood.

The CDR3 reads CASSELGQGPAGNEQFF. In nucleotides, the CDR3 is TGCGCCAGCAGTGAGCTTGGGCAGGGGCCAGCCGGCAATGAGCAGTTCTTC. This rearrangement joins TRBV10-1 to TRBJ2-1, with D possibly TRBD1 on 6 matching bases. Germline-derived CDR1 and CDR2 are WNHNN and SYGVQD (reference sequence). Trimming removed 2 bases from V and 6 bases from J, with 20 bases in between. This CDR3 contains 17 residues.